A selection of T cell receptor beta chains follows, all from one sample in a study of blood T cells in healthy people across ages. TCRdb re-derived calls from the 5' RACE reads in MiXCR, one entry per CDR3 protein. The table shows roughly 900,000 distinct CDR3 sequences, with approximately 49% occurring only once. Sequencing was performed on blood. All receptors come from a man younger than 40 in good health. CDR3s include the opening cysteine and the closing phenylalanine or tryptophan. A D gene is named only where the DNA matches it firmly. Size values are once, few and many counts, or a class for expanded clones, and some rows have none.

J gene: TRBJ2-1
D gene: TRBD1
clone size: .
V gene: TRBV7-2
CDR3 protein: CASSLLPGQGNEQFF
CDR3 DNA: TGTGCCAGCAGCTTACTTCCGGGACAGGGTAATGAGCAGTTCTTC

J gene: TRBJ2-3
D gene: .
clone size: .
V gene: TRBV6-5
CDR3 protein: CASSYPGAGTDTQYF
CDR3 DNA: TGTGCCAGCAGTTACCCCGGGGCAGGTACAGATACGCAGTATTTT

J gene: TRBJ1-1
D gene: .
clone size: .
V gene: TRBV28
CDR3 protein: CASIPRAQGGTEAFF
CDR3 DNA: TGTGCCAGCATCCCGAGGGCCCAAGGCGGCACTGAAGCTTTCTTT

J gene: TRBJ1-2
D gene: .
clone size: few
V gene: TRBV4-2
CDR3 protein: CASSQGKRDYGYTF
CDR3 DNA: TGTGCCAGCAGCCAAGGAAAAAGGGACTATGGCTACACCTTC

J gene: TRBJ1-2
D gene: .
clone size: few
V gene: TRBV29-1
CDR3 protein: CSVDPGARGGYTF
CDR3 DNA: TGCAGCGTTGACCCAGGGGCGCGTGGTGGCTACACCTTC

J gene: TRBJ2-1
D gene: .
clone size: few
V gene: TRBV20-1
CDR3 protein: CSATPGRGQANEQFF
CDR3 DNA: TGCAGTGCTACCCCGGGGAGGGGGCAGGCCAATGAGCAGTTCTTC

J gene: TRBJ2-5
D gene: .
clone size: .
V gene: TRBV5-1
CDR3 protein: CASSLVHIQETQYF
CDR3 DNA: TGCGCCAGCAGCTTGGTTCACATCCAAGAGACCCAGTACTTC

J gene: TRBJ1-2
D gene: .
clone size: .
V gene: TRBV29-1
CDR3 protein: CSVGMLVGDGYTF
CDR3 DNA: TGCAGCGTTGGGATGTTAGTTGGGGACGGCTACACCTTC

J gene: TRBJ2-1
D gene: .
clone size: .
V gene: TRBV7-6
CDR3 protein: CASSSIQGASRDEQFF
CDR3 DNA: TGTGCCAGCAGCTCAATACAGGGCGCGAGTAGGGATGAGCAGTTCTTC

J gene: TRBJ2-1
D gene: TRBD1
clone size: many
V gene: TRBV4-3
CDR3 protein: CASSKDRASYNEQFF
CDR3 DNA: TGCGCCAGCAGCAAAGACAGGGCGTCATACAATGAGCAGTTCTTC

J gene: TRBJ2-5
D gene: .
clone size: .
V gene: TRBV7-2
CDR3 protein: CASSRDAQETQYF
CDR3 DNA: TGTGCCAGCAGCCGGGACGCACAAGAGACCCAGTACTTC

J gene: TRBJ2-1
D gene: .
clone size: .
V gene: TRBV4-2
CDR3 protein: CANSQDELVRGNEQFF
CDR3 DNA: TGTGCCAACAGCCAAGATGAGCTAGTCCGCGGCAATGAGCAGTTCTTC

J gene: TRBJ2-1
D gene: .
clone size: few
V gene: TRBV4-2
CDR3 protein: CASSQDTGRQFF
CDR3 DNA: TGTGCCAGCAGCCAAGATACCGGTCGGCAGTTCTTC

J gene: TRBJ2-7
D gene: .
clone size: .
V gene: TRBV20-1
CDR3 protein: CSAEEEGQDYEQYF
CDR3 DNA: TGCAGTGCTGAAGAAGAAGGGCAGGACTACGAGCAGTACTTC

J gene: TRBJ2-7
D gene: TRBD1
clone size: .
V gene: TRBV3-1
CDR3 protein: CASSQYDRGPYEQYF
CDR3 DNA: TGTGCCAGCAGCCAATACGACAGGGGACCCTACGAGCAGTACTTC

J gene: TRBJ1-5
D gene: .
clone size: few
V gene: TRBV6-5
CDR3 protein: CASSYGGGASNQPQHF
CDR3 DNA: TGTGCCAGCAGTTACGGTGGGGGGGCCAGCAATCAGCCCCAGCATTTT

J gene: TRBJ2-3
D gene: .
clone size: few
V gene: TRBV7-2
CDR3 protein: CASTQNGPPDTQYF
CDR3 DNA: TGTGCCAGCACCCAGAACGGGCCCCCAGATACGCAGTATTTT

J gene: TRBJ2-1
D gene: .
clone size: many
V gene: TRBV20-1
CDR3 protein: CSARDATALEQFF
CDR3 DNA: TGCAGTGCTAGAGACGCAACGGCGCTTGAGCAGTTCTTC

J gene: TRBJ1-1
D gene: .
clone size: .
V gene: TRBV7-9
CDR3 protein: CASSLEVASEAFF
CDR3 DNA: TGTGCCAGCAGCTTAGAAGTGGCTTCTGAAGCTTTCTTT

J gene: TRBJ2-3
D gene: .
clone size: .
V gene: TRBV7-9
CDR3 protein: CASSFTRGPADTQYF
CDR3 DNA: TGTGCCAGCAGCTTCACTAGGGGCCCAGCAGATACGCAGTATTTT

J gene: TRBJ1-6
D gene: .
clone size: .
V gene: TRBV2
CDR3 protein: CASRFQPGSNSPLHF
CDR3 DNA: TGTGCCAGCCGATTCCAGCCTGGGAGCAATTCACCCCTCCACTTT

J gene: TRBJ2-7
D gene: .
clone size: few
V gene: TRBV12-3/TRBV12-4
CDR3 protein: CASSTGRFLDEQYF
CDR3 DNA: TGTGCCAGCAGTACGGGACGGTTTTTGGACGAGCAGTACTTC

J gene: TRBJ2-3
D gene: TRBD2
clone size: .
V gene: TRBV20-1
CDR3 protein: CSARDFKRGATDTQYF
CDR3 DNA: TGCAGTGCTAGAGATTTTAAGCGGGGGGCCACAGATACGCAGTATTTT

J gene: TRBJ1-1
D gene: .
clone size: .
V gene: TRBV27
CDR3 protein: CAGSLTTEREAFF
CDR3 DNA: TGTGCCGGCAGTTTAACGACAGAGCGCGAAGCTTTCTTT

J gene: TRBJ2-5
D gene: TRBD2
clone size: .
V gene: TRBV12-3/TRBV12-4
CDR3 protein: CASSLAGLAEEETQYF
CDR3 DNA: TGTGCCAGCAGTTTAGCGGGACTAGCGGAAGAAGAGACCCAGTACTTC

J gene: TRBJ1-3
D gene: .
clone size: .
V gene: TRBV10-3
CDR3 protein: CAISGGPYSGNTIYF
CDR3 DNA: TGTGCCATCAGTGGGGGACCCTACTCTGGAAACACCATATATTTT

J gene: TRBJ2-3
D gene: .
clone size: many
V gene: TRBV7-2
CDR3 protein: CASSLRTGSTDTQYF
CDR3 DNA: TGTGCCAGCAGCTTGCGGACTGGAAGCACAGATACGCAGTATTTT

J gene: TRBJ2-5
D gene: TRBD2
clone size: .
V gene: TRBV5-1
CDR3 protein: CASSAWASGGEEQYF
CDR3 DNA: TGCGCCAGCAGCGCGTGGGCTAGCGGGGGAGAGGAGCAGTACTTC

J gene: TRBJ2-1
D gene: .
clone size: once
V gene: TRBV10-3
CDR3 protein: CAISESVTSRDNEQFF
CDR3 DNA: TGTGCCATCAGTGAGTCTGTAACTAGCAGGGACAATGAGCAGTTCTTC

J gene: TRBJ2-7
D gene: TRBD2
clone size: few
V gene: TRBV5-1
CDR3 protein: CASSPSGYYEQYF
CDR3 DNA: TGCGCCAGCAGCCCTAGCGGATACTACGAGCAGTACTTC

J gene: TRBJ2-3
D gene: .
clone size: many
V gene: TRBV5-6
CDR3 protein: CASSLRGVDTQYF
CDR3 DNA: TGTGCCAGCAGCCTACGGGGTGTTGATACGCAGTATTTT

J gene: TRBJ2-7
D gene: TRBD2
clone size: many
V gene: TRBV11-1
CDR3 protein: CASTGLAYEQYF
CDR3 DNA: TGTGCCAGCACCGGACTAGCCTACGAGCAGTACTTC

J gene: TRBJ2-2
D gene: .
clone size: .
V gene: TRBV3-1
CDR3 protein: CASSQTLGQNTGELFF
CDR3 DNA: TGTGCCAGCAGCCAGACTCTGGGACAGAACACCGGGGAGCTGTTTTTT

J gene: TRBJ2-1
D gene: TRBD2
clone size: .
V gene: TRBV24-1
CDR3 protein: CATSDGGLAGKNEQFF
CDR3 DNA: TGTGCCACCAGTGATGGCGGACTAGCGGGGAAGAATGAGCAGTTCTTC

J gene: TRBJ1-4
D gene: .
clone size: once
V gene: TRBV29-1
CDR3 protein: CSVVEGPTNEKLFF
CDR3 DNA: TGCAGCGTTGTGGAGGGGCCAACTAATGAAAAACTGTTTTTT

J gene: TRBJ2-6
D gene: .
clone size: few
V gene: TRBV6-1
CDR3 protein: CASSYITSGANVLTF
CDR3 DNA: TGTGCCAGCAGTTATATAACCTCTGGGGCCAACGTCCTGACTTTC

J gene: TRBJ2-7
D gene: TRBD1
clone size: .
V gene: TRBV5-1
CDR3 protein: CASSSGGTGHYEQYF
CDR3 DNA: TGCGCCAGCAGCTCCGGAGGGACAGGGCACTACGAGCAGTACTTC